This T cell receptor (beta chain) was observed in a study of blood T cell repertoires in COVID-19 (dated by TCRdb to 2018 to 2020). With respect to the entire study: Collaborator samples came from the United States, Italy and Spain and covered acute and convalescent phases of COVID-19. The material from the prospective study consisted of cDNA or gDNA derived from T cells, B-cell-depleted T cells, or PBMCs. Deeply sampled blood TCRbeta repertoires from subjects exposed to, actively infected with, or recovered from COVID-19 were included in the dataset. The repertoires were released in a freely available public database meant as a resource for research on the immune response to SARS-CoV-2. Samples were obtained from the ongoing ImmuneRACE study (first 160 participants) and from 1,254 subjects provided by 6 global collaborators. Nearly every sample came with metadata listing a de-identified subject ID, COVID-19 status, age in years and sex. Where HLA class I and class II types were available, the types were taken from metadata supplied by the sample provider, not from assay-based typing. General findings and caveats noted by the study authors: How much clinical and demographic metadata was included differed by source and by participant, and the metadata was provided uncurated.

TCRbeta CDR3 regions were amplified from genomic DNA by means of the immunoSEQ Assay, a bias-controlled multiplex PCR. The authors' pipeline ran thus. Nucleated cell counts per sample were estimated from amplification of reference gene primers within the assay. To quantify the absolute abundance of each unique TCRbeta CDR3 rearrangement, sequence reads were collapsed and filtered. For each sample, productive Simpson clonality was calculated by taking the square root of Simpson's diversity index across productive rearrangements. TCRdb provides this immuneACCESS table in a form limited to in-frame rearrangements. Some clones are lacking; in checked studies, under half of them reflect an unresolved V gene, and why the rest are absent is not known. Clone size and V and J calls were adopted from that table, with D and trimming inferred from the DNA. For this sample the table gives about 520,000 clones, of which 80% to 90% were detected only once. About 3% of the sample comes from the top ten.

This clone was counted a single time. Its specific antigen is unknown. Base-call qualities are not available, and no considerably larger clone is one nucleotide away. Counted from cysteine to phenylalanine, this CDR3 has 17 amino acids. The CDR3 DNA has 51 bases and is translated from base 1. The germline V end is reduced by 0 bases and the J end by 8 bases; junction bases left unmatched: 9. The germline V gene provides CDR1 SGDLS and CDR2 YYNGEE. Whole blood was collected in K2EDTA tubes by collaborating institutions according to the institutions' own protocols. For TCRbeta analysis, collaborators shipped samples in one of three forms: frozen whole blood, isolated PBMCs, or DNA extracted from either of those sample types.

Material for sequencing was peripheral blood. The source is a human donor in a cohort sampled during active COVID-19. Recombination connected TRBV9 to TRBJ2-1, and 12 bases in between align with TRBD2. The CDR3 has the sequence CASSVGSLAGGPYEQFF. The bases are TGTGCCAGCAGCGTAGGGTCCCTAGCGGGAGGGCCGTATGAGCAGTTCTTC.